A selection of T cell receptor beta chains follows, all from one sample in a study of blood T cell repertoires in COVID-19. TCRdb's copy holds only in-frame clones and misses some; the assay was immunoSEQ multiplex PCR. This table holds 88,000 or so clones, approximately 80% found once. Sample: peripheral blood. The origin of the receptors is a human donor in a cohort sampled during active COVID-19. CDR3s include the opening cysteine and the closing phenylalanine or tryptophan. The D gene is left open where the match is weak. Rows may omit the clone size; those that give it use once, few, many or a size class.

TGTGCCAGCAGTGAAGGACAGGGTTTTGAAAAACTGTTTTTT | CASSEGQGFEKLFF | TRBJ1-4 | TRBV6-1 | TRBD1 | NA
TGCGCCAGCAGCCAAGACGGGCCCCAAGCGGCGAACACCGGGGAGCTGTTTTTT | CASSQDGPQAANTGELFF | TRBJ2-2 | TRBV4-1 | NA | NA
TGTGCCAGCAGCTTAAGAGGTGTTCCCTTCTCTGGAAACACCATATATTTT | CASSLRGVPFSGNTIYF | TRBJ1-3 | TRBV5-6 | NA | NA
TGTGCCAGCAGTGAACTAGCGGGAGGCCAAGAGACCCAGTACTTC | CASSELAGGQETQYF | TRBJ2-5 | TRBV6-1 | TRBD2 | few
TGTGCCAGCAGCCGACCAGACAGGATGGGAGGGGAGACCCAGTACTTC | CASSRPDRMGGETQYF | TRBJ2-5 | TRBV3-1/TRBV3-2 | NA | NA
TGTGCCAGCAGCTTAGACCAGGGTGGGTCTGGAAACACCATATATTTT | CASSLDQGGSGNTIYF | TRBJ1-3 | TRBV7-6 | NA | NA
TGTGCCAGCAGTGACTCCTACAGAATCTCTGGAAACACCATATATTTT | CASSDSYRISGNTIYF | TRBJ1-3 | TRBV6-4 | NA | NA
TGTGCCAGCAGACGCGCCGAGGGGGCAGAGACCCAGTACTTC | CASRRAEGAETQYF | TRBJ2-5 | TRBV6-5 | TRBD1 | few
TGTGCCAGCAGTCTGCGGACTAGCGGGATGTCCTACGAGCAGTACTTC | CASSLRTSGMSYEQYF | TRBJ2-7 | TRBV6-2/TRBV6-3 | TRBD2 | few
TGTGCCAGTTTCGGACAGCCTAACTATGGCTACACCTTC | CASFGQPNYGYTF | TRBJ1-2 | TRBV28 | NA | NA
TGTGCCTGGAGTGTTAGGAGGGTAAGGGCCAACGTCCTGACTTTC | CAWSVRRVRANVLTF | TRBJ2-6 | TRBV30 | NA | many
TGTGCCAGCAGCCCCCGGGGTAGCGGGTGTCCCTACGAGCAGTACTTC | CASSPRGSGCPYEQYF | TRBJ2-7 | TRBV21-1 | NA | NA
TGTGCCAGCAGTGGGTCCGGGGGCAAAAACATTCAGTACTTC | CASSGSGGKNIQYF | TRBJ2-4 | TRBV28 | NA | once
TGTGCCAGCGCTAACGGGGGATCATCAGATACGCAGTATTTT | CASANGGSSDTQYF | TRBJ2-3 | TRBV19 | NA | NA
TGTGCCAGCAGCCCAGACTTCAGCTCCTACGAGCAGTACTTC | CASSPDFSSYEQYF | TRBJ2-7 | TRBV7-2 | NA | NA
TGCGCCAGCAGCTCCACAGGGGGCTCAGATACGCAGTATTTT | CASSSTGGSDTQYF | TRBJ2-3 | TRBV5-1 | TRBD1 | NA
TGTGCCAGCTCACCTCGGGGATCAGGGGGGCAGTACTTC | CASSPRGSGGQYF | TRBJ2-7 | TRBV18 | TRBD1 | NA
TGTGCCAGCAGTTCGACCCCGGGACAGGCTCTCTACGAGCAGTACTTC | CASSSTPGQALYEQYF | TRBJ2-7 | TRBV5-4 | TRBD1 | NA
TGTGCCAGCTCACCAACGTATGGAGATGGAAGTCAGCCCCAGCATTTT | CASSPTYGDGSQPQHF | TRBJ1-5 | TRBV18 | NA | NA
TGTGCCAGCAGCGTAGACAGAAACTATGGCTACACCTTC | CASSVDRNYGYTF | TRBJ1-2 | TRBV9 | NA | NA
TGTGCCAGCAGTGGGACTAGCGGGGTCGAGACCCAGTACTTC | CASSGTSGVETQYF | TRBJ2-5 | TRBV5-6 | TRBD2 | once
TGTGCCAGTAGTTTCACGTGGCCCAGGGATTCACCCCTCCACTTT | CASSFTWPRDSPLHF | TRBJ1-6 | TRBV19 | NA | NA
TGCGCCAGCAGCTTAAAACAGGGAGGGCCCCAAGAGACCCAGTACTTC | CASSLKQGGPQETQYF | TRBJ2-5 | TRBV5-1 | NA | NA
TGTGCCAGCAGCGCCCGGACAGGTTACAATGAGCAGTTCTTC | CASSARTGYNEQFF | TRBJ2-1 | TRBV7-3 | TRBD1 | NA
TGTGCCCACAGGAGGGTTAATCAGCCCCAGCATTTT | CAHRRVNQPQHF | TRBJ1-5 | TRBV19 | NA | few
TGCGCCAGCAGTTTAGATGCTATTCTCACAGATACGCAGTATTTT | CASSLDAILTDTQYF | TRBJ2-3 | TRBV10-2 | NA | NA
TGTGCCAGCAGGCCCCCGAGCGGGGAGCTGTTTTTT | CASRPPSGELFF | TRBJ2-2 | TRBV6-5 | NA | NA
TGTGCCAGCAGCTCAGGTGCCTTGAACTATGGCTACACCTTC | CASSSGALNYGYTF | TRBJ1-2 | TRBV6-5 | NA | NA
TGTGCCAGAAGCTTGCAGGGTAAGAACACCGGGGAGCTGTTTTTT | CARSLQGKNTGELFF | TRBJ2-2 | TRBV5-3 | NA | NA
TGTGCCAGCAGCTTGGGAGCAGGATCCTACGAGCAGTACTTC | CASSLGAGSYEQYF | TRBJ2-7 | TRBV5-6 | NA | NA
TGTGCCAGCAGCCCAGGGGCCACTAATGAAAAACTGTTTTTT | CASSPGATNEKLFF | TRBJ1-4 | TRBV7-9 | NA | NA
TGTGCCAGCAGCTTAGGCGAGACAGGGATCCACGAGCAGTACTTC | CASSLGETGIHEQYF | TRBJ2-7 | TRBV7-9 | TRBD1 | NA
TGTGCCAGCAGCCAAAGTCGAGGGTACGGAGGCAATGAGCAGTTCTTC | CASSQSRGYGGNEQFF | TRBJ2-1 | TRBV14 | NA | NA
TGTGCCAGCAGAAGTGACAGGGTCGAGCAGTACTTC | CASRSDRVEQYF | TRBJ2-7 | TRBV5-8 | TRBD1 | once
TGCGCCAGCAGCTTGGGCGGGCTCGGATCTAACTATGGCTACACCTTC | CASSLGGLGSNYGYTF | TRBJ1-2 | TRBV5-1 | NA | NA
TGCGCCAGCAGCCTAATCAGGGCTGGGACAGGGGGCCACGAGCAGTACTTC | CASSLIRAGTGGHEQYF | TRBJ2-7 | TRBV5-1 | TRBD1 | few
TGTGCCAGCAGCCTTCTAGTCTACAATGAGCAGTTCTTC | CASSLLVYNEQFF | TRBJ2-1 | TRBV14 | NA | few
TGTGCCAGCAGCTTAGAGCGGACTAGCTACGAGCAGTACTTC | CASSLERTSYEQYF | TRBJ2-7 | TRBV5-4 | TRBD2 | NA
TGCGCCAGCAGCGGGGGACTCTATGGCTACACCTTC | CASSGGLYGYTF | TRBJ1-2 | TRBV5-1 | NA | NA
TGCGCCAGCAGCTTGGCCGGGTATGCTAGCACAGATACGCAGTATTTT | CASSLAGYASTDTQYF | TRBJ2-3 | TRBV5-1 | NA | NA
TGTGCCAGTAGTCCCTTTACGGGACAGTTTTACTTC | CASSPFTGQFYF | TRBJ2-7 | TRBV19 | TRBD1 | few